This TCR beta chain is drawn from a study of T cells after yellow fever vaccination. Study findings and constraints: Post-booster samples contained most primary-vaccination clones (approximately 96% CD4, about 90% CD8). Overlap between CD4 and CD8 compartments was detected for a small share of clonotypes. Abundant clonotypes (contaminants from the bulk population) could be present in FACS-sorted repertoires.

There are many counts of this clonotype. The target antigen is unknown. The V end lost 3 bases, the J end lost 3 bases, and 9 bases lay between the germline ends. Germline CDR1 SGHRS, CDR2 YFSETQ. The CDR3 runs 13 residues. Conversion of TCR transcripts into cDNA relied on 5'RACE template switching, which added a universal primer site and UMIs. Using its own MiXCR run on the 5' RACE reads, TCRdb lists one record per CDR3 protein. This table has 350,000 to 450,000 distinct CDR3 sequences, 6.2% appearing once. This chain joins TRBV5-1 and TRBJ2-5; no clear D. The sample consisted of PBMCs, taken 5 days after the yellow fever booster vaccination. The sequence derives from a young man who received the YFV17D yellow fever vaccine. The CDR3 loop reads CASSWSPEETQYF. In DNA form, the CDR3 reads TGCGCCAGCAGCTGGTCGCCGGAAGAGACCCAGTACTTC.